This is a list of T cell receptor beta chains from one sample in a study of early T cells in non-severe SARS-CoV-2 infection. Each CDR3 protein is one row after TCRdb ran MiXCR on the 5' RACE reads. The sample includes under 60,000 distinct CDR3 sequences, around 9.3% of them seen just once. The sequenced material came from whole blood. The source of these receptors is an adult who was a healthcare worker with PCR-confirmed SARS-CoV-2 infection or an uninfected control (not recorded which). The CDR3 runs from the conserved cysteine through the conserved F or W. The D gene is left open where the match is weak. Where a row states a size, it is once, few, many or the class of an expanded clone; other rows omit it.

j_call d_call clone_size v_call cdr3_aa cdr3_nt
TRBJ1-3 TRBD1 few TRBV9 CASSPDRAGNTIYF TGTGCCAGCAGCCCGGACAGGGCTGGAAACACCATATATTTT
TRBJ2-1 TRBD2 - TRBV12-3/TRBV12-4 CASRAGTSGGYNEQFF TGTGCCAGCAGAGCCGGGACTAGCGGGGGGTACAATGAGCAGTTCTTC
TRBJ2-7 TRBD2 few TRBV20-1 CSASSSGGLYEQYF TGCAGTGCTTCGTCTAGCGGGGGACTCTACGAGCAGTACTTC
TRBJ1-6 TRBD1 - TRBV5-1 CASSLGGLDSPLHF TGCGCCAGCAGCTTAGGGGGCCTGGATTCACCCCTCCACTTT
TRBJ2-3 - few TRBV7-2 CASSATGDTQYF TGTGCCAGCAGCGCTACAGGAGATACGCAGTATTTT
TRBJ2-3 TRBD2 few TRBV2 CAIPYGGSTDTQYF TGTGCCATCCCGTACGGGGGGAGCACAGATACGCAGTATTTT
TRBJ2-1 TRBD2 - TRBV20-1 CSASSGGSYNEQFF TGCAGTGCTAGTAGCGGGGGCTCCTACAATGAGCAGTTCTTC
TRBJ1-4 TRBD1 - TRBV5-5 CASSDGQGTTNEKLFF TGTGCCAGCAGCGATGGACAGGGAACGACTAATGAAAAACTGTTTTTT
TRBJ2-7 - few TRBV15 CATSREGEQYF TGTGCCACCAGCAGAGAAGGCGAGCAGTACTTC
TRBJ2-5 - - TRBV5-4 CASSGDALGEETQYF TGTGCCAGCAGCGGGGACGCCCTGGGGGAGGAGACCCAGTACTTC
TRBJ2-4 - many TRBV3-1 CASSQESGPPENIQYF TGTGCCAGCAGCCAAGAATCGGGGCCACCAGAAAACATTCAGTACTTC
TRBJ1-5 TRBD1 many TRBV27 CASRDRAFNQPQHF TGTGCCAGCCGGGACAGGGCTTTCAATCAGCCCCAGCATTTT
TRBJ1-1 TRBD1 many TRBV30 CAWTRDRSYTEAFF TGTGCCTGGACCCGGGACAGGTCATACACTGAAGCTTTCTTT
TRBJ2-3 - - TRBV10-2 CASSELPSSGLTDTQYF TGCGCCAGCAGTGAGCTACCGTCGAGCGGACTCACAGATACGCAGTATTTT
TRBJ2-7 - - TRBV6-1 CASRTLGEQYF TGTGCCAGCCGGACCCTCGGCGAGCAGTACTTC
TRBJ1-1 TRBD1 - TRBV12-3/TRBV12-4 CASSLSGTGKFAEAFF TGTGCCAGCAGTTTAAGCGGGACAGGGAAGTTCGCTGAAGCTTTCTTT
TRBJ2-1 - many TRBV7-6 CASSLSSLRGEQFF TGTGCCAGCAGCTTAAGTTCGTTGAGGGGTGAGCAGTTCTTC
TRBJ2-5 TRBD2 - TRBV7-8 CASSGGTGGYAETQYF TGTGCCAGCAGCGGAGGCACCGGGGGGTATGCGGAGACCCAGTACTTC
TRBJ2-7 - few TRBV9 CASSVGRGRSYEQYF TGTGCCAGCAGCGTAGGACGGGGTAGGTCCTACGAGCAGTACTTC
TRBJ2-5 - many TRBV6-6 CASSQGETQYF TGTGCCAGCAGTCAGGGGGAGACCCAGTACTTC
TRBJ1-1 - many TRBV7-6 CASSFQVENTEAFF TGTGCCAGCAGCTTCCAGGTTGAGAACACTGAAGCTTTCTTT
TRBJ1-4 - many TRBV30 CAWSIGLPNEKLFF TGTGCCTGGAGTATTGGACTCCCGAATGAAAAACTGTTTTTT
TRBJ1-1 - - TRBV18 CASSPPTRDTEAFF TGTGCCAGCTCACCACCCACCAGAGATACTGAAGCTTTCTTT
TRBJ1-1 TRBD1 few TRBV5-1 CASSLVDRGNTEAFF TGCGCCAGCAGCTTGGTCGACAGGGGGAACACTGAAGCTTTCTTT
TRBJ2-2 - few TRBV18 CASSPTFADGELFF TGTGCCAGCTCACCGACATTCGCTGACGGGGAGCTGTTTTTT
TRBJ2-5 - few TRBV7-2 CASSPKSYRTGFGETQYF TGTGCCAGCAGTCCCAAATCTTACCGGACGGGCTTTGGAGAGACCCAGTACTTC
TRBJ1-1 - few TRBV5-1 CASSLGPTNTEAFF TGCGCCAGCAGCTTGGGACCGACCAACACTGAAGCTTTCTTT
TRBJ2-1 TRBD2 many TRBV7-3 CASSLGAGRGNEQFF TGTGCCAGCAGCTTAGGCGCGGGGAGGGGCAATGAGCAGTTCTTC
TRBJ2-7 TRBD2 many TRBV2 CASFSGGLPYEQYF TGTGCCAGCTTTAGCGGGGGGCTGCCCTACGAGCAGTACTTC
TRBJ1-5 - - TRBV6-5 CATLRPGQPQHF TGTGCCACTTTGCGGCCGGGGCAGCCCCAGCATTTT
TRBJ2-1 - few TRBV5-1 CASSLQGQAYNEQFF TGCGCCAGCAGCTTGCAAGGACAAGCCTACAATGAGCAGTTCTTC
TRBJ1-5 - few TRBV3-1 CASSQDGNQPQHF TGTGCCAGCAGCCAAGATGGGAATCAGCCCCAGCATTTT
TRBJ2-3 TRBD2 many TRBV7-8 CASSFSLAGASTDTQYF TGTGCCAGCAGCTTCTCTCTAGCGGGGGCTAGCACAGATACGCAGTATTTT
TRBJ1-1 - many TRBV9 CASSVSPDTEAFF TGTGCCAGCAGCGTAAGTCCGGACACTGAAGCTTTCTTT
TRBJ1-5 - many TRBV20-1 CSAISSHGGDQPQHF TGCAGTGCTATCTCAAGTCACGGAGGGGACCAGCCCCAGCATTTT
TRBJ2-7 - few TRBV12-3/TRBV12-4 CASSPEWGKGEQYF TGTGCCAGCAGTCCAGAGTGGGGGAAAGGCGAGCAGTACTTC
TRBJ1-3 - few TRBV12-3/TRBV12-4 CASSPLSQDSRGNTIYF TGTGCCAGCAGTCCTCTTAGTCAAGACTCGAGAGGAAACACCATATATTTT
TRBJ2-7 TRBD2 few TRBV10-3 CAISGVAGAYEQYF TGTGCCATCAGTGGAGTAGCGGGGGCCTACGAGCAGTACTTC
TRBJ1-1 - many TRBV6-4 CASREDPHGNTEAFF TGTGCCAGCAGAGAGGACCCACATGGGAACACTGAAGCTTTCTTT
TRBJ2-1 TRBD1 - TRBV27 CASSTTGASYNEQFF TGTGCCAGCAGCACGACAGGGGCCTCCTACAATGAGCAGTTCTTC
TRBJ2-5 - - TRBV7-2 CASCLRRPTCETQYF TGTGCCAGCTGCCTAAGGAGACCGACTTGCGAGACCCAGTACTTC
TRBJ1-2 - few TRBV2 CASSDPTGANYGYTF TGTGCCAGCAGTGACCCGACAGGCGCCAACTATGGCTACACCTTC
TRBJ2-1 TRBD1 few TRBV2 CASSARQGAYNEQFF TGTGCCAGCAGTGCGAGGCAGGGGGCCTACAATGAGCAGTTCTTC
TRBJ1-5 - many TRBV24-1 CATSDVSSNQPQHF TGTGCCACCAGTGATGTCAGCAGCAATCAGCCCCAGCATTTT
TRBJ2-6 - - TRBV7-9 CASSLPASGANVLTF TGTGCCAGCAGCCTTCCGGCATCTGGGGCCAACGTCCTGACTTTC
TRBJ2-1 - - TRBV20-1 CSARDVRYNEQFF TGCAGTGCTAGGGATGTAAGATACAATGAGCAGTTCTTC
TRBJ2-4 - - TRBV10-3 CAISDPGRSIQYF TGTGCCATCAGTGATCCAGGGAGGAGCATTCAGTACTTC
TRBJ1-2 - many TRBV7-9 CASSLATGRPGNYGYTF TGTGCCAGCAGCTTAGCGACGGGCAGACCAGGAAACTATGGCTACACCTTC
TRBJ1-6 TRBD1 many TRBV6-2/TRBV6-3 CASSQQPGQGGSPLHF TGTGCCAGCAGTCAGCAACCGGGACAGGGTGGATCACCCCTCCACTTT
TRBJ2-5 - - TRBV12-3/TRBV12-4 CASSLAQTQYF TGTGCCAGCAGTTTAGCGCAGACCCAGTACTTC
TRBJ1-2 - few TRBV15 CATSREGYGYTF TGTGCCACCAGCAGAGAAGGTTACGGCTACACCTTC